Here is one TCR beta chain with its context. Its antigen is currently unknown. The germline CDR1 and CDR2 sequences are SGHAT and FQDESV (reference sequence). V lost 5 bases to trimming and J lost 0 bases, with 10 bases between them. The CDR3 has 14 amino acids. The data originate from a study of beta chain features in type 1 diabetes. Every bit of the isolated RNA underwent reverse transcription, so sequencing read expressed TCRB transcripts. Assay used: immunoSEQ multiplex PCR; TCRdb lists only in-frame clones, some missing. The table records under 400,000 clones, 15% to 20% of them present only once. Whole-study findings and limits: Type 1 diabetes patients had VDJ junctions that carried fewer insertions and more deletions.

The chain employs TRBV11-1 and TRBJ1-1; a possible D gene is TRBD1 (5 bases). The sample comprised naive CD4+ T cells from blood. The TCR was taken from a young woman in good health. The DNA of the CDR3 is TGTGCCAGCAGCCTTGACAGACTGAACACTGAAGCTTTCTTT. Translation gives CASSLDRLNTEAFF.